This is a list of T cell receptor beta chains from one sample in a study of T cell repertoires in cytomegalovirus infection. One entry per CDR3 protein results from TCRdb running MiXCR on the reads. The repertoire includes around 100,000 distinct CDR3 sequences, roughly 31% of them detected once, and approximately 41% sits in the top ten. For these TCRs, the target antigens are not known. This specimen was CD8+ T cells from cultured PBMCs, taken from culture after CMV antigen stimulation. Source of these receptors: a human donor in good health (CMV status not recorded). Some clones in this sample may be carry-over from other donors' samples. Each CDR3 is given with its conserved first and last residue. The D gene is left open where the match is weak. Clone size, where shown, is once, few, many, or a class for clones that have expanded.

.,many,TRBV7-2,TRBJ2-7,TGTGCCAGCAGCTCATCAGTTACCTACGAGCAGTACTTC,CASSSSVTYEQYF
.,few,TRBV19,TRBJ1-6,TGTGCCAGTAGTATGATGAATGAGTATTCACCCCTCCACTTT,CASSMMNEYSPLHF
TRBD1,few,TRBV6-5,TRBJ2-7,TGTGCCAGCAGTTACTCAGGGGGCCCTTTTGAGAGCTCCTACGAGCAGTACTTC,CASSYSGGPFESSYEQYF
.,.,TRBV7-9,TRBJ2-5,TGTGCCAGCAGCTCCCAGGAAGAGACCCAGTACTTC,CASSSQEETQYF
.,few,TRBV6-2/TRBV6-3,TRBJ2-7,TGTGCCAGCAGTTACTCGATCCCGGACAGCTACTACGAGCAGTACTTC,CASSYSIPDSYYEQYF
.,few,TRBV20-1,TRBJ2-2,TGCATCGGGGCGGGAAACACCGGGGAGCTGTTTTTT,CIGAGNTGELFF
.,.,TRBV6-2/TRBV6-3,TRBJ1-6,TGTGCCAGCGGTCGGGACGCTGGAAATTCACCCCTCCACTTT,CASGRDAGNSPLHF
.,.,TRBV12-3/TRBV12-4,TRBJ2-7,TGTGCCAGCAGTCCCTATTTTCGCCTGTACGAGCAGTACTTC,CASSPYFRLYEQYF
TRBD2,.,TRBV6-2/TRBV6-3,TRBJ2-1,TGTGCCAGCAGCCCACTAAGCGGGGATTACAATGAGCAGTTCTTC,CASSPLSGDYNEQFF
TRBD2,.,TRBV19,TRBJ2-7,TGTGCCAGTAGTATTGGGCAGGGAGGGTCCTACGAGCAGTACTTC,CASSIGQGGSYEQYF
TRBD2,many,TRBV7-2,TRBJ2-3,TGTGCCAGCAGCCCCCAGCGGGGGGGATCAGATACGCAGTATTTT,CASSPQRGGSDTQYF
.,.,TRBV18,TRBJ2-1,TGTGCCAGCTCACCGTCCGATAGCGGAGGGTGCGAATTC,CASSPSDSGGCEF
.,.,TRBV10-3,TRBJ1-2,TGTGCCATCAGTGAGTCGGGGGACTCCTCCTTCTATGGCTACACCTTC,CAISESGDSSFYGYTF
TRBD1,.,TRBV9,TRBJ2-7,TGTGCCAGCAGCCCTTGGACAGGGGGCTACGAGCAGTACTTC,CASSPWTGGYEQYF
TRBD2,.,TRBV5-1,TRBJ2-3,TGCGCCAGCAGCTTGCTTAGCGGGGGGCCGACCCGCACAGATACGCAGTATTTT,CASSLLSGGPTRTDTQYF
.,few,TRBV25-1,TRBJ2-2,TGTGCCAGCAGTTTCCCCGGGACCGCGAACACCGGGGAGCTGTTTTTT,CASSFPGTANTGELFF
.,many,TRBV6-1,TRBJ2-5,TGTGCCAGCACCAGGGAACCTAAGGGAAGAGAGACCCAGTACTTC,CASTREPKGRETQYF
TRBD1,few,TRBV13,TRBJ1-5,TGTGCCAGCAGCCACACAGGGGGGACGGCGTGGGATCAGCCCCAGCATTTT,CASSHTGGTAWDQPQHF
TRBD2,few,TRBV7-6,TRBJ2-1,TGTGCCAGCAGCCCTAGGACTAGCGGGGGGAGCTCCTACAATGAGCAGTTCTTC,CASSPRTSGGSSYNEQFF
.,many,TRBV7-9,TRBJ2-1,TGTGCCAGCAGCGTGGGGGTTAATGAGCAGTTCTTC,CASSVGVNEQFF
.,many,TRBV6-1,TRBJ2-7,TGTGCCAGCAATCTCATGGGCGAGCAGTACTTC,CASNLMGEQYF
.,.,TRBV19,TRBJ2-3,TGTGCCAGTAGTATACTCTTCGGCAGGGGTTTTACAGATACGCAGTATTTT,CASSILFGRGFTDTQYF
.,many,TRBV6-2/TRBV6-3,TRBJ1-1,TGTGCCAGCAGTTACGATAAGGGCAGGGGTCCCACTGAAGCTTTCTTT,CASSYDKGRGPTEAFF
TRBD1,few,TRBV7-2,TRBJ1-1,TGTGCCAGCAGCATCTATTGGACAGGGAACACTGAAGCTTTCTTT,CASSIYWTGNTEAFF
TRBD1,many,TRBV27,TRBJ1-5,TGTGCCAGCAGTTTATACTACAGGGGTAGCAATCAGCCCCAGCATTTT,CASSLYYRGSNQPQHF
TRBD1,.,TRBV28,TRBJ2-5,TGTGCCAGCAGTTTAATTTCGGCAGGGGGAGAGACCCAGTACTTC,CASSLISAGGETQYF
.,.,TRBV25-1,TRBJ2-7,TGTGCCAGCAGAAGAGGGGACTACGAGCAGTACTTC,CASRRGDYEQYF
.,few,TRBV5-6,TRBJ1-1,TGTGCCAGCAGCTTGGCCGCCAGGCCCAACACTGAAGCTTTCTTT,CASSLAARPNTEAFF
TRBD2,.,TRBV11-2,TRBJ2-1,TGTGCCAGCAGCCCGTGGACTAGCGGGGGGATTAATGAGCAGTTCTTC,CASSPWTSGGINEQFF
.,.,TRBV4-1,TRBJ2-2,TGTGCCAGCAGCCCCGGCAATATCGGGGAGCTGTTTTTT,CASSPGNIGELFF
.,.,TRBV6-6,TRBJ2-1,TGTGCCAGCAGTTACTCGGTGGGACTCTCCTACAATGAGCAGTTCTTC,CASSYSVGLSYNEQFF
.,once,TRBV29-1,TRBJ1-2,TGCAGCGTTGACTCCACCCCAGGGGACTATGGCTACACCTTC,CSVDSTPGDYGYTF
.,many,TRBV27,TRBJ1-1,TGTGCCAGCAGTCTACAGGGGAACACTGAAGCTTTCTTT,CASSLQGNTEAFF
TRBD1,many,TRBV12-3/TRBV12-4,TRBJ2-1,TGTGCCAGCAGACCAGACAGGGGGCTCTACAATGAGCAGTTCTTC,CASRPDRGLYNEQFF
TRBD1,few,TRBV5-5,TRBJ2-1,TGTGCCAGCAGCCCGGGACAGGGTGTGAGCGATGAGCAGTTCTTC,CASSPGQGVSDEQFF
TRBD1,few,TRBV4-1,TRBJ1-5,TGCGCCAGCAGCCAAGAAGTCAGGGGGTGGGCGGGCAATCAGCCCCAGCATTTT,CASSQEVRGWAGNQPQHF
TRBD1,many,TRBV7-8,TRBJ2-2,TGTGCCAGCAGCTTATCAGGGGGCAACACCGGGGAGCTGTTTTTT,CASSLSGGNTGELFF
TRBD2,few,TRBV27,TRBJ2-5,TGTGCCAGCGGACTAGCGGGGGATGAGACCCAGTACTTC,CASGLAGDETQYF
.,.,TRBV2,TRBJ1-2,TGTGCCAGCACTTTGATGACGGGGGCTAACTATGGCTACACCTTC,CASTLMTGANYGYTF
TRBD2,.,TRBV20-1,TRBJ2-1,TGCAGTGCGGGACTAGCGGGGGTATCGGTATGGGACAATGAGCAGTTCTTC,CSAGLAGVSVWDNEQFF
.,many,TRBV19,TRBJ1-1,TGTGCCAGTAGTGCTGACGCAGCGACTGAAGCTTTCTTT,CASSADAATEAFF
.,few,TRBV18,TRBJ2-7,TGTGCCAGCTCACCAGAAGGGGAAATCTCCTACGAGCAGTACTTC,CASSPEGEISYEQYF
.,many,TRBV7-8,TRBJ1-1,TGTGCCAGCAGCTTAGCCAGACTTGCTAGGGAAGCTTTCTTT,CASSLARLAREAFF
TRBD1,.,TRBV4-1,TRBJ1-2,TGCGCCAGCAGCCAACGTATTCCGGGACAGGGGGCCGGGTTAGGATATGGCTACACCTTC,CASSQRIPGQGAGLGYGYTF
.,few,TRBV7-9,TRBJ2-7,TGTGCCAGCAGCTCGGGAGAGTTCGTCTACGAGCAGTACTTC,CASSSGEFVYEQYF
.,.,TRBV27,TRBJ2-1,TGTGCCAGCAGTGGGGGACAAGAGATTTACAATGAGCAGTTCTTC,CASSGGQEIYNEQFF
TRBD2,few,TRBV7-8,TRBJ2-2,TGTGCCAGCAGCTTTCTGCGGGAGGGCACCGGGGAGCTGTTTTTT,CASSFLREGTGELFF
.,few,TRBV20-1,TRBJ1-5,TGCAGTGCTAGAGAGGCAGGGTGGGGAAATAGCAATCAGCCCCAGCATTTT,CSAREAGWGNSNQPQHF
TRBD1,few,TRBV5-6,TRBJ2-1,TGTGCCAGCAGCTTCGACAGGGTCGACTACAATGAGCAGTTCTTC,CASSFDRVDYNEQFF
.,.,TRBV6-2/TRBV6-3,TRBJ2-3,TGTGCCAGCAGTTACAGAACGGGACTCGAGGGGCCAACGCAGTATTTT,CASSYRTGLEGPTQYF
.,.,TRBV2,TRBJ2-1,TGTGCCAGTCTTACCGGCCGGGGAGAGCAGTTCTTC,CASLTGRGEQFF
.,many,TRBV4-1,TRBJ2-7,TGCGCCAGCAGCCAAAATACTGGACAGTCGGACGAGCAGTACTTC,CASSQNTGQSDEQYF
.,.,TRBV27,TRBJ2-7,TGTGCCAGCAGTTCCTCGTTGGGGGTCCACGAGCAGTACTTC,CASSSSLGVHEQYF
.,.,TRBV6-5,TRBJ2-7,TGTGCCAGCAGTTACCCAGGGGTCCCCTCTGGGGCCGAGCAGTACTTC,CASSYPGVPSGAEQYF